This section outlines one T cell receptor (beta chain) sequence together with its context. What antigen it recognizes has not been identified. No base-level quality is on record; no much larger clone is a single base apart. The junction carries 7 bases between V and J, which are trimmed by 5 bases and 1 base respectively. Including cysteine and phenylalanine, the CDR3 has 13 amino acids. The kept DNA is CDR3 alone, 39 bases in frame from the first base. As encoded in the germline V gene, CDR1 is SGHTS while CDR2 is YDEGEE. This record comes from a study of blood T cell repertoires in COVID-19 (dated by TCRdb to 2020 to 2021). Regarding the complete study: The collaborator samples originated in the United States, Italy and Spain and spanned the acute and convalescent phases of COVID-19. Where HLA class I and class II types were available, the types were taken from metadata supplied by the sample provider, not from assay-based typing. The repertoires were released in a freely available public database intended as a resource for research on the immune response to SARS-CoV-2. The samples were drawn from two sources: the first 160 participants of the ongoing ImmuneRACE study, and 1,000 to 1,500 subjects contributed by 6 global collaborators. Subjects who had been exposed to COVID-19, were actively infected with it, or had recovered from it provided the deeply sampled blood TCRbeta repertoires that made up the dataset. Nearly every sample came with metadata listing a de-identified subject ID, COVID-19 status, age in years and sex. The prospective study material was composed of cDNA or gDNA derived from T cells, B-cell-depleted T cells, or PBMCs.

Another Seattle source contributed samples from volunteer blood donors who had recovered from COVID-19. Each collaborating institution followed its own protocols to collect whole blood in K2EDTA tubes. For TCRbeta analysis, collaborator samples were shipped as frozen whole blood, as isolated PBMCs, or as DNA extracted from either sample type. TCRbeta CDR3 regions were amplified from genomic DNA by means of the immunoSEQ Assay, a bias-controlled multiplex PCR. On the authors' methods: The number of nucleated cells in each sample was estimated from the amplification of reference gene primers within the assay. To quantify the absolute abundance of each unique TCRbeta CDR3 rearrangement, sequence reads were collapsed and filtered. For each sample, productive Simpson clonality was calculated as the square root of Simpson's diversity index over productive rearrangements. Held by TCRdb, this immuneACCESS table contains in-frame sequences only and omits some clones. Under half of the omission traces to an unresolved V gene where checked; the cause of the rest is unknown. That table gives V, J and clone size, and the DNA gave D and trimming. Here the sample has 150,000 to 200,000 clones; approximately 90% occur a single time. Clones ranked in the top ten supply approximately 2.1% of the sample.

The paper's findings and limits, for the study overall: The quantity of clinical and demographic metadata differed by source and by participant and was supplied without curation.

The origin of this receptor is a man aged 50 to 59 who had recovered from COVID-19. This sequence uses TRBV5-8 and TRBJ1-5, with no confidently assigned D gene. The sample comprised peripheral blood. The CDR3 region reads CASSTGSNQPQHF. The sequence in DNA is TGTGCCAGCAGTACGGGAAGCAATCAGCCCCAGCATTTT. The full variable domain, with segments outside the CDR3 supplied by the reference TRBV5-8 and TRBJ1-5 proteins, appears as EAGVTQSPTHLIKTRGQQATLRCSPISGHTSVYWYQQALGLGLQFLLWYDEGEERNRGNFPPRFSGRQFPNYSSELNVNALELEDSALYLCASSTGSNQPQHFGDGTRLSIL.